Listed here is a single TCR beta chain. Germline lookup yields CDR1 MDHEN and CDR2 SYDVKM. J gave up 5 bases and V 2 bases, and 4 bases lay outside the gene matches. The CDR3 sequence is 15 residues long. Using immunoSEQ multiplex PCR, the repertoire was profiled, and TCRdb retains in-frame clones only, with some absent. The table includes more than 50,000 clones, 90% detected once. The data were taken from a study of control samples from healthy donors and cancer patients. The sample was PBMCs. V usage is TRBV28 and J usage is TRBJ2-2; 8 positions match TRBD1. The sequence was obtained from a woman aged 50 to 60 with colorectal cancer. The CDR3 loop reads CASSLDRGATGELFF. The CDR3 DNA reads TGTGCCAGCAGTTTAGACAGGGGTGCGACCGGGGAGCTGTTTTTT. Variable domain in full (rest from reference TRBV28 and TRBJ2-2): DVKVTQSSRYLVKRTGEKVFLECVQDMDHENMFWYRQDPGLGLRLIYFSYDVKMKEKGDIPEGYSVSREKKERFSLILESASTNQTSMYLCASSLDRGATGELFFGEGSRLTVL.